This T cell receptor beta chain was sequenced in a study of metastatic and nonmetastatic thyroid tumors. Broader study findings: Reports indicated that malignant thyroid tumors showed significantly higher TCR beta diversity than benign nodules did, in blood and tumor.

The length of the CDR3 is 15 amino acids, counting both ends. Germline-derived CDR1 and CDR2 are SGHDT and YYEEEE. Prior to thyroid surgery, none of the patients had received any treatment. With respect to this clone: Its specificity is not known. As the CDR3 is not closed by the conserved phenylalanine or tryptophan, this likely results from a read error. No DNA is shown, since the ends of the CDR3 on it are uncertain; the CDR3 is the one TCRdb lists.

From the PCR reads, TCRdb re-called clones with MiXCR. The sample has under 25,000 clones; about 20% are singletons. Specimen: adjacent normal tissue. The sequence was collected from a female donor with papillary thyroid cancer or a benign thyroid nodule (not recorded which). Some clones in this sample may be carry-over from other donors' samples. The chain employs TRBV5-6 and TRBJ2-1; TRBD1, as called in the table, went unchecked against the DNA. The CDR3 loop reads CASSLDRGRYNQKFI.